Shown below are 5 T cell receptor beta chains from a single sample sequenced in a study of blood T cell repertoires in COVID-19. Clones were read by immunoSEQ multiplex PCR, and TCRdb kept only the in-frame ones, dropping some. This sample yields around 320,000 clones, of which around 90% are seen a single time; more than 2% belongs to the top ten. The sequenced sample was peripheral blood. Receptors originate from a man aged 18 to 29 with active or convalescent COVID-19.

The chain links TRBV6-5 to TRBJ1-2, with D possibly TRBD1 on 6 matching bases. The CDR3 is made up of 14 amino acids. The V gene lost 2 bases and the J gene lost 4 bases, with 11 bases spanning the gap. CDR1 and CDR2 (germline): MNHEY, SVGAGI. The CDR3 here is CASSYRGIRYGYTF. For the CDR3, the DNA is TGTGCCAGCAGTTACAGGGGGATTCGCTATGGCTACACCTTC.

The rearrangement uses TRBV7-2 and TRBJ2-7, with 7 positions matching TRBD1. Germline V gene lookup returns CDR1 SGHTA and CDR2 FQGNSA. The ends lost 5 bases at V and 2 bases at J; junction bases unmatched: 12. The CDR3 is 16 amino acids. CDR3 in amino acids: CASSARSGGSPYEQYF. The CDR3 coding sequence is TGTGCCAGCAGCGCCCGGTCAGGGGGTTCACCCTACGAGCAGTACTTC. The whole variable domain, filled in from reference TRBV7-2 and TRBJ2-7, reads GAGVSQSPSNKVTEKGKDVELRCDPISGHTALYWYRQSLGQGLEFLIYFQGNSAPDKSGLPSDRFSAERTGGSVSTLTIQRTQQEDSAVYLCASSARSGGSPYEQYFGPGTRLTVT.

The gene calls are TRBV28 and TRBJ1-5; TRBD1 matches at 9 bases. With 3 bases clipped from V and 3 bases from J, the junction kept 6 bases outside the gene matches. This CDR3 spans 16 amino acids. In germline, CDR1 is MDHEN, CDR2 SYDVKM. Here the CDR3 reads CASSFSGQGFNQPQHF. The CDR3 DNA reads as TGTGCCAGCAGTTTTTCGGGACAGGGTTTCAATCAGCCCCAGCATTTT.

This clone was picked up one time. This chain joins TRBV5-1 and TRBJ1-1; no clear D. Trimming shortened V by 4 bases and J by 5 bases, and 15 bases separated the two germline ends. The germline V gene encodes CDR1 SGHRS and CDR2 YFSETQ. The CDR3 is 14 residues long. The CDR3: CASSDQSPGTEAFF. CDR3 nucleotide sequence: TGCGCCAGCAGCGATCAATCCCCCGGGACTGAAGCTTTCTTT.

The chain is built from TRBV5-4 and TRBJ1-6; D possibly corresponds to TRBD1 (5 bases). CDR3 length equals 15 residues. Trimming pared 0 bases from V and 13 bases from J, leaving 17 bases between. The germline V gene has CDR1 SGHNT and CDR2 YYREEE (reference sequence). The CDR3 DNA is TGTGCCAGCAGCTTGGAGCAGGGCCGTCATGGTCCCCTCCACTTT. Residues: CASSLEQGRHGPLHF.